This TCR beta chain was sequenced for a study of technical replicates of blood from a handful of donors. Repertoires were generated with immunoSEQ multiplex PCR, while TCRdb's copy carries only in-frame clones and drops some. Of under 95,000 clones in the sample, about 90% were seen once. V was cut by 5 bases and J by 3 bases, with 18 bases left in between. The V gene's germline CDR1 is SGHVS and CDR2 FNYEAQ. The CDR3 has 16 residues. V is TRBV7-6 and J is TRBJ2-3; a weak D match, TRBD2 (6 bases). The clonotype was recovered from a human donor in good health. Sequencing used T cells isolated from PBMCs. In DNA form, the CDR3 reads TGTGCCAGCAGCCCCTTCGTGGAGGGGTTGACAGATACGCAGTATTTT. This translates into CASSPFVEGLTDTQYF.